Following are 28 T cell receptor beta chains from one sample sequenced in a study of siplizumab effects on memory and regulatory T cells. Measured with immunoSEQ multiplex PCR; TCRdb has only the in-frame clones, and not every one. The data contain approximately 100,000 clones, about 93% of them singletons. Input material: non-Treg CD4+ T cells sorted from blood. The receptors here all came from a human donor in good health.

The V call is TRBV7-3, the J call TRBJ1-1, with a tentative D call TRBD1 (5 bases). The CDR3 extends over 13 amino acids. Trimming pared 8 bases from V and 5 bases from J, leaving 15 bases between. Germline loops: CDR1 SGHTA, CDR2 FQGTGA. The CDR3 coding sequence is TGTGCCAGCTCCACCAGAGAGGGGACTGAAGCTTTCTTT. It codes for CASSTREGTEAFF.

CDR3 region: CAWNRGHFQSPLHF. In DNA form, the CDR3 reads TGTGCCTGGAACAGGGGGCATTTCCAATCACCCCTCCACTTT. This chain connects TRBV30 to TRBJ1-6; the match to TRBD1 covers 9 bases. The V segment lost 4 bases and the J segment 10 bases; nucleotides outside the gene matches: 8. Germline V gene data show CDR1 as GTSNPN and CDR2 as SVGIG (reference sequence). The CDR3 has 14 residues.

J is TRBJ1-6 and V is TRBV7-9, with a tentative D call TRBD1 (6 bases). CDR1 SEHNR and CDR2 FQNEAQ come from the germline V gene (reference sequence). The CDR3 is made up of 14 amino acids. V lost 1 base, J lost 11 bases, and 12 bases lay in between. The CDR3 loop reads CASSLGQDGAPLHF. CDR3 DNA sequence: TGTGCCAGCAGCTTAGGACAGGATGGGGCACCCCTCCACTTT.

The gene calls are TRBV5-1 and TRBJ1-2; the D gene is possibly TRBD1 (5 bases). From germline, CDR1 is SGHRS and CDR2 YFSETQ. The CDR3 is 14 residues long. V shed 5 bases and J shed 0 bases, with 11 bases lying between them. This CDR3 is CASRVREANYGYTF. CDR3 coding DNA: TGCGCCAGCAGGGTCAGGGAAGCTAACTATGGCTACACCTTC.

The chain employs TRBV28 and TRBJ2-6; 8 nucleotides line up with TRBD1. Trimming took 8 bases from V and 12 from J; bases not matched to a gene: 9. This CDR3 has 13 residues. Germline V CDR1 and CDR2: MDHEN, SYDVKM. CDR3 sequence reads: CASESTGDGVLTF. The CDR3 DNA is TGTGCCAGCGAGTCGACAGGGGATGGCGTCCTGACTTTC.

CDR3 protein: CASSQDKTVFNEQYF. The CDR3 DNA is TGCGCCAGCAGCCAAGATAAAACGGTTTTCAACGAGCAGTACTTC. The chain couples TRBV4-3 to TRBJ2-5; no definite D call. The tail of the sequence fits TRBJ2-7 better, so the J call may be wrong. This CDR3 region has 15 residues. Per the germline V gene, CDR1 is LGHNA and CDR2 is YSLEER.

The chain is built from TRBV7-3 and TRBJ2-1; TRBD2 matches at 10 bases. The germline V gene encodes CDR1 SGHTA and CDR2 FQGTGA. The junction had 4 bases not matched to a gene; V was cut back by 4 bases and J by 7 bases. This CDR3 is 14 amino acids long. The CDR3 sequence is CASSSGTSANEQFF. CDR3 DNA sequence: TGTGCCAGCAGCTCAGGGACTAGCGCGAATGAGCAGTTCTTC.

This chain uses TRBV11-2 with TRBJ2-1, with D uncertain. Germline V CDR1 and CDR2: SGHAT, FQNNGV. Trimming cost V 1 base and J 4 bases, with 11 bases left between them. The CDR3 loop spans 15 amino acids. DNA of the CDR3: TGTGCCAGCAGCTTAGGGGCGGCGGCTTACAATGAGCAGTTCTTC. Its translation is CASSLGAAAYNEQFF.

The chain carries TRBV7-2 and TRBJ2-7; no reliable D call. Germline CDR1 reads SGHTA; CDR2 reads FQGNSA. The CDR3 contains 12 residues. The V gene lost 3 bases and the J gene lost 6 bases, with 9 bases spanning the gap. The CDR3 spells CASSFPGREQYF. The CDR3 DNA sequence: TGTGCCAGCAGCTTTCCCGGACGCGAGCAGTACTTC. The full variable domain, with the rest looked up from reference TRBV7-2 and TRBJ2-7, is GAGVSQSPSNKVTEKGKDVELRCDPISGHTALYWYRQSLGQGLEFLIYFQGNSAPDKSGLPSDRFSAERTGGSVSTLTIQRTQQEDSAVYLCASSFPGREQYFGPGTRLTVT.

The chain uses TRBV6-5 and TRBJ2-1; 7 nucleotides align to TRBD1. The V gene's germline CDR1 is MNHEY and CDR2 SVGAGI. The CDR3 is 11 residues long. V lost 5 bases to trimming and J lost 12 bases; unmatched junction nucleotides: 4. CDR3 amino acids: CASSNRGSQFF. The CDR3 DNA follows: TGTGCCAGCAGTAACAGGGGATCGCAGTTCTTC.

The V call is TRBV5-1, the J call TRBJ2-5; maybe TRBD1 (5 bases). Germline-derived CDR1 and CDR2 are SGHRS and YFSETQ. V gave up 5 bases and J gave up 2 bases, with 13 bases separating them. The CDR3 runs to 14 residues. CDR3 region: CASSPTGVQETQYF. The CDR3 DNA sequence: TGCGCCAGCAGTCCTACAGGAGTGCAAGAGACCCAGTACTTC.

CDR3 DNA sequence: TGTGCCAGCAGCTTGGGACTAGCGGGAGCCGCGAACACCGGGGAGCTGTTTTTT. Its protein product is CASSLGLAGAANTGELFF. The chain uses TRBV7-3 and TRBJ2-2; 14 bases are a match to TRBD2. Germline-derived CDR1 and CDR2 are SGHTA and FQGTGA. The CDR3 has 18 amino acids. V trimming: 3 bases; J trimming: 0 bases; junction bases outside the gene matches: 3.

Only one count was recorded for this clone. The chain is built from TRBV18 and TRBJ2-5; D is perhaps TRBD2 (6 bases). Germline CDR1 KGHSH, CDR2 LQKENI. CDR3 size: 15 residues. The V and J ends lost 4 bases and 1 base respectively, with 13 bases between them. CDR3 in amino acids: CASSLLMGGQETQYF. The CDR3 region has the DNA TGTGCCAGCTCACTACTTATGGGGGGCCAAGAGACCCAGTACTTC.

This clone appeared a single time. The CDR3 DNA is TGTGCCAGCAGCTTAAAAGAACGGGATACGCAGTATTTT. It encodes CASSLKERDTQYF. This chain links TRBV7-9 with TRBJ2-3; D is unclear. Germline V gives CDR1 SEHNR, CDR2 FQNEAQ (reference sequence). Trimming stripped 2 bases from V and 6 bases from J, with 9 bases between. This CDR3 spans 13 amino acids.

This rearrangement joins TRBV7-8 to TRBJ2-5, with 13 bases lining up with TRBD2. Germline V gene data show CDR1 as SGHVS and CDR2 as FQNEAQ. This CDR3 has 18 residues. After removal of 2 bases from V and 2 bases from J, the junction contained 8 bases not matched to a gene. Here the CDR3 DNA reads TGTGCCAGCAGCTTAAAACTAGCGGGGGGGCCCCTTCAAGAGACCCAGTACTTC. Its translation is CASSLKLAGGPLQETQYF.

The chain couples TRBV6-1 to TRBJ1-5; the D gene is possibly TRBD1 (6 bases). The CDR3 spans 14 residues. Germline-derived CDR1 and CDR2 are MNHNS and SASEGT. V lost 5 bases, J lost 6 bases, and 14 bases lay in between. DNA for the CDR3: TGTGCCAGCAGTAGCAGGGGCGAGAGTCAGCCCCAGCATTTT. As protein: CASSSRGESQPQHF.

V and J are TRBV18 and TRBJ1-3, with D hard to call. Deletions cut 1 base from V and 0 bases from J, with 13 bases between. Germline V gene data show CDR1 as KGHSH and CDR2 as LQKENI. CDR3 length: 17 residues. DNA for the CDR3: TGTGCCAGCTCACCACAGGCCTATTACAACTCTGGAAACACCATATATTTT. Translated: CASSPQAYYNSGNTIYF.

This chain uses TRBV27 with TRBJ2-1; 8 bases map to TRBD2. Germline V gives CDR1 MNHEY, CDR2 SMNVEV (reference sequence). Germline trimming cut 3 bases from V and 0 bases from J; bases unmatched to any gene: 1. The CDR3 is made up of 15 amino acids. CDR3 region: CASSFAGGSYNEQFF. The CDR3 DNA reads as TGTGCCAGCAGTTTCGCGGGGGGCTCCTACAATGAGCAGTTCTTC.

V and J are TRBV7-6 and TRBJ2-2, with 7 bases that match TRBD2. The V gene end was trimmed by 0 bases and the J gene end by 0 bases; junction bases not matched to a gene: 1. Germline V gives CDR1 SGHVS, CDR2 FNYEAQ. CDR3 size: 16 residues. The CDR3 sequence is CASSLASGANTGELFF. CDR3 in DNA: TGTGCCAGCAGCTTAGCCAGCGGGGCGAACACCGGGGAGCTGTTTTTT.

The chain has TRBV19 and TRBJ1-6; D not certain. This CDR3 has 18 residues. The V gene's germline CDR1 is LNHDA and CDR2 SQIVND (reference sequence). V lost 7 bases and J lost 0, with 19 bases in between. CDR3 amino acids: CASNQLERFGSYNSPLHF. In nucleotides, the CDR3 is TGTGCCAGTAACCAACTGGAGCGATTCGGCTCCTATAATTCACCCCTCCACTTT.

This clone was seen more than once but under ten times. The chain combines TRBV6-6 with TRBJ2-1; 11 bases agree with TRBD2. CDR3 size: 15 residues. Germline values: CDR1 MNHNY, CDR2 SVGAGI (reference sequence). The V segment lost 7 bases and the J segment 8 bases; nucleotides outside the gene matches: 10. The DNA for the CDR3 is TGTGCCAGCACATTAACTAGCGGGGGCCGGGATGAGCAGTTCTTC. The encoded protein is CASTLTSGGRDEQFF.

The chain couples TRBV18 to TRBJ2-4; 11 bases fit TRBD2. V was pared by 3 bases and J by 9 bases, with 10 bases of the junction left unmatched. The CDR3 is 16 residues long. Germline V lookup: CDR1 KGHSH, CDR2 LQKENI. CDR3 protein: CASSPPIAGGRGIQYF. The CDR3 coding sequence is TGTGCCAGCTCACCTCCGATAGCGGGGGGGCGGGGCATTCAGTACTTC.

The chain couples TRBV4-3 to TRBJ2-7; D possibly corresponds to TRBD2 (5 bases). CDR3 size: 14 residues. V was clipped by 0 bases and J by 5 bases, with 11 bases between them. Germline loops: CDR1 LGHNA, CDR2 YSLEER. CDR3 sequence reads: CASSQDRGWDEQYF. The CDR3 DNA is TGCGCCAGCAGCCAAGATCGGGGTTGGGACGAGCAGTACTTC.

In this sample, this clone turned up once. The genes are TRBV20-1 and TRBJ2-1, with D unclear. The CDR3 consists of 11 residues. V was clipped by 5 bases and J by 8 bases, with 10 bases between them. The germline CDR1 and CDR2 sequences are DFQATT and SNEGSKA (reference sequence). This chain's CDR3 is CSARRSDEQFF. CDR3 in DNA: TGCAGTGCTCGGCGGAGCGATGAGCAGTTCTTC.

The gene calls are TRBV5-1 and TRBJ2-1, with 16 bases that match TRBD2. The germline V gene has CDR1 SGHRS and CDR2 YFSETQ. The CDR3 runs to 17 residues. With V trimmed by 4 bases and J by 7 bases, 8 bases remained unmatched. The CDR3 DNA reads as TGCGCCAGCAGCAAAACCGGGACTAGCGGGGGGGCGAATGAGCAGTTCTTC. It codes for CASSKTGTSGGANEQFF.

The chain links TRBV19 to TRBJ1-4, with TRBD1 identical over 8 bases. V gave up 5 bases and J gave up 4 bases; unmatched junction bases: 6. Germline V gene sequence: CDR1 LNHDA, CDR2 SQIVND (reference sequence). The CDR3 sequence is 15 residues long. The chain's CDR3 is CASSYTGGFNEKLFF. CDR3 nucleotides: TGTGCCAGTAGTTATACAGGGGGATTTAATGAAAAACTGTTTTTT.

This sequence joins TRBV7-7 and TRBJ2-2; tentatively, D is TRBD1 (6 bases). Per germline, CDR1 SSHAT and CDR2 FNYEAQ (reference sequence). This CDR3 spans 16 amino acids. V shed 5 bases and J shed 2 bases, with 15 bases lying between them. CDR3 bases: TGTGCCAGCAGCCCATCTTCAGGGGCAAACACCGGGGAGCTGTTTTTT. This gives the protein CASSPSSGANTGELFF.

This clone appeared once. The chain links TRBV19 to TRBJ2-1; D ambiguous. Germline CDR1 is LNHDA and CDR2 is SQIVND (reference sequence). The CDR3 runs to 14 residues. The V gene lost 1 base and the J gene lost 6 bases, with 10 bases spanning the gap. This CDR3 reads CASSIGSVINEQFF. The CDR3 bases are TGTGCCAGTAGTATAGGGTCCGTCATCAATGAGCAGTTCTTC.